The 13 T cell receptor beta chains presented below share a single source sample, sequenced in a study of beta chain features in type 1 diabetes. These TCRs' antigens remain unknown. Sequenced material consisted of expressed TCRB transcripts (all of the isolated RNA was reverse transcribed). The data were produced by immunoSEQ multiplex PCR, yet TCRdb's version contains in-frame clones alone and is incomplete. The sample has 330,000 or so clones, around an eighth seen once. Findings and limits, study-wide: TCRB CDR3s from Type 1 diabetes patients were moderately but significantly shorter in all four CD4+ subsets.

The sample consisted of naive CD4+ T cells from blood. All receptors derive from a woman younger than 35 with type 1 diabetes.

The chain uses TRBV4-3 and TRBJ1-6; the D gene is possibly TRBD1 (5 bases). This CDR3 is 16 amino acids long. V lost 4 bases to trimming and J lost 10 bases, with 20 bases between them. Germline CDR1 reads LGHNA; CDR2 reads YSLEER. CDR3: CASSPQRGRVVSPLHF. The CDR3 DNA follows: TGCGCCAGCAGCCCACAAAGGGGCAGGGTTGTCTCACCCCTCCACTTT.

The V call is TRBV11-3, the J call TRBJ2-1, with TRBD2 matching over 12 bases. The CDR3 totals 15 residues. V lost 1 base, J lost 6 bases, and 1 base stayed unmatched. The germline gives CDR1 SGHNT, CDR2 YENEEA. CDR3 residues: CASSLGTSGANEQFF. The CDR3 region has the DNA TGTGCCAGCAGCTTAGGGACTAGCGGGGCCAATGAGCAGTTCTTC.

This chain uses TRBV11-2 with TRBJ1-2, with D possibly being TRBD1 (6 bases). Trimming shortened V by 4 bases and J by 8 bases, and 23 bases separated the two germline ends. Germline CDR1 and CDR2: SGHAT and FQNNGV. This CDR3 region has 16 residues. This CDR3 reads CASSSLRGGAGEGYTF. The CDR3 DNA reads as TGTGCCAGCAGCTCCCTCCGTGGGGGCGCGGGAGAAGGCTACACCTTC.

The genes are TRBV7-3 and TRBJ2-7; possibly TRBD1 for D (6 bases). Per the germline V gene, CDR1 is SGHTA and CDR2 is FQGTGA. CDR3 length: 18 amino acids. V was cut by 5 bases and J by 4 bases, with 27 bases left in between. The CDR3 loop reads CASSHNPPGTIGRYEQYF. CDR3 DNA: TGTGCCAGCAGCCATAACCCCCCCGGGACAATAGGGCGGTACGAGCAGTACTTC.

This clone was counted a few times. This chain connects TRBV10-3 to TRBJ2-6; D gene uncertain. Trimming cost V 3 bases and J 0 bases, with 6 bases left between them. The length of the CDR3 is 15 residues. Germline V gene data show CDR1 as ENHRY and CDR2 as SYGVKD. CDR3 sequence reads: CAISDLLSGANVLTF. The CDR3 region has the DNA TGTGCCATCAGTGACCTCCTCTCTGGGGCCAACGTCCTGACTTTC.

The CDR3 here is CASSPSRSANEKLFF. The CDR3 DNA follows: TGTGCCAGCAGCCCCTCGCGCAGCGCGAATGAAAAACTGTTTTTT. The chain employs TRBV6-6 and TRBJ1-4; unclear D gene. Trimming removed 6 bases at V and 5 bases at J, with 16 bases between. This CDR3 has 15 residues. The germline V gene encodes CDR1 MNHNY and CDR2 SVGAGI (reference sequence).

In its sample, this clone was seen a few times. V gene TRBV23-1 combines with J gene TRBJ2-3, with TRBD1 matching over 11 bases. TRBV23-1 is sorted into the ORF group, with uncertain function. After removal of 6 bases from V and 4 bases from J, the junction contained 12 bases not matched to a gene. The CDR3 spans 17 residues. CDR3 DNA: TGCGCCAGCAGGGACAGGGGGCGGCGGGCGGTAGCAGATACGCAGTATTTT. It is translated as CASRDRGRRAVADTQYF.

V and J are TRBV9 and TRBJ2-5; 7 nucleotides align to TRBD2. The ends lost 4 bases at V and 5 bases at J; junction bases unmatched: 8. There are 14 residues in the CDR3. Germline values: CDR1 SGDLS, CDR2 YYNGEE. The CDR3 DNA reads as TGTGCCAGCAGCCCTTGGACTAGGGATGAGACCCAGTACTTC. Amino acids: CASSPWTRDETQYF.

V gene TRBV15 combines with J gene TRBJ2-2; TRBD2 matches 7 bases. V lost 3 bases and J lost 7; bases outside the gene matches: 17. The germline V gene has CDR1 LNHNV and CDR2 YYDKDF (reference sequence). This CDR3 has 18 amino acids. The CDR3 loop reads CATSRAWWEGGKGGELFF. CDR3 sequence (DNA): TGTGCCACCAGCAGGGCCTGGTGGGAGGGTGGGAAGGGCGGGGAGCTGTTTTTT.

This clone has more than one count but fewer than ten. This chain connects TRBV5-1 to TRBJ1-2; D remains unclear. Trimming removed 0 bases at V and 8 bases at J, with 11 bases between. CDR1 and CDR2 from the germline V gene are SGHRS and YFSETQ. The CDR3 is 13 residues long. The CDR3 DNA sequence: TGCGCCAGCAGCTTGGCCGGGTTAAGGGGCTACACCTTC. Translating it yields CASSLAGLRGYTF.

This clone has just a few counts. The gene calls are TRBV19 and TRBJ2-4; a weak D match, TRBD2 (5 bases). The CDR3 extends over 12 amino acids. The germline gives CDR1 LNHDA, CDR2 SQIVND (reference sequence). Trimming shortened V by 3 bases and J by 9 bases, and 9 bases separated the two germline ends. In nucleotides, the CDR3 is TGTGCCAGTAGTATCTTCGAGGGCATTCAGTACTTC. Translated: CASSIFEGIQYF.

The chain combines TRBV2 with TRBJ1-5; TRBD1 matches 10 bases. The CDR3 length is 15 residues. Germline trimming cut 6 bases from V and 5 bases from J; bases unmatched to any gene: 7. The germline CDR1 and CDR2 sequences are SNHLY and FYNNEI. CDR3: CASRRGTGVYQPQHF. The CDR3 DNA reads TGTGCCAGCAGGAGGGGGACAGGGGTTTATCAGCCCCAGCATTTT.

V and J are TRBV5-1 and TRBJ2-1; 10 bases map to TRBD2. The CDR3 spans 15 residues. Germline V gene sequence: CDR1 SGHRS, CDR2 YFSETQ. V lost 1 base, J lost 5 bases, and 3 bases stayed unmatched. The CDR3 bases are TGCGCCAGCAGCTTGTTGGGACTAGCGAACAATGAGCAGTTCTTC. Translation gives CASSLLGLANNEQFF. The variable domain in full, completed from reference TRBV5-1 and TRBJ2-1, reads KAGVTQTPRYLIKTRGQQVTLSCSPISGHRSVSWYQQTPGQGLQFLFEYFSETQRNKGNFPGRFSGRQFSNSRSEMNVSTLELGDSALYLCASSLLGLANNEQFFGPGTRLTVL.